This T cell receptor (beta chain) was observed in a study of T cell changes during pregnancy in multiple sclerosis. Using immunoSEQ multiplex PCR, the repertoire was profiled, and TCRdb retains in-frame clones only, with some absent. The data hold approximately 45,000 clones, with around 84% observed a single time. The CDR3 spans 15 residues. Germline CDR1 is MDHEN and CDR2 is SYDVKM. V gave up 6 bases and J gave up 2 bases, with 14 bases separating them. This receptor was identified in a female donor with multiple sclerosis, enrolled in a pregnancy study. V and J are TRBV28 and TRBJ1-3; perhaps TRBD1 as D (6 bases). The specimen was CD4+ T cells from peripheral blood mononuclear cells, collected before pregnancy. As DNA, the CDR3 is TGTGCCAGCAGCCCAGTAACAGGGACTGGAAACACCATATATTTT. Translating it yields CASSPVTGTGNTIYF.